This T cell receptor (beta chain) was sequenced in a study of shared clonotypes between healthy human individuals. Study-level background: Per donor, CD8 memory used one plate, CD8 naive used two, CD4 memory used three and CD4 naive used three. Study results and caveats: Naive subsets typically showed greater estimated richness than memory subsets.

Free of recent acute infections or vaccinations, the donors were healthy HIV-negative adults. The CDR3 is 13 amino acids. V dropped 5 bases and J dropped 3; count of bases not matched to a gene: 3. CDR1 and CDR2 from the germline V gene are LNHDA and SQIVND (reference sequence). Here immunoSEQ multiplex PCR was the method, and the copy in TCRdb shows in-frame clones only, minus some. The sample yields roughly 1.4 million clones, approximately 98.5% seen once. With respect to this clone: What it binds is unknown.

This receptor was obtained from a man aged 25 to 40 in good health. Sequenced input: naive CD4+ T cells sorted from blood. The subset here: CD45RA+ positively selected. This rearrangement joins TRBV19 to TRBJ1-1, with 7 bases fitting TRBD1. The CDR3: CASSVGQDTEAFF. The CDR3 DNA reads TGTGCCAGTAGTGTTGGACAGGACACTGAAGCTTTCTTT.